This T cell receptor beta chain is from a study of shared clonotypes between healthy human individuals. Germline CDR1 and CDR2: MNHEY and SMNVEV (reference sequence). The CDR3 extends over 15 amino acids. With 6 bases removed from V and 6 bases from J, the gap between germline ends came to 17 bases. Naive-designated CD8 cells lacked CD45RO, were positively enriched for CCR7, and omitted terminally differentiated effector memory CD45RA+ cells. Whole-study results and caveats: Blood was the sole source, and tissue repertoires probably differ. For sorted subsets, rarefaction showed incomplete sequencing despite large depth.

In the case of this clone: Its specificity is unknown.

The method was immunoSEQ multiplex PCR; TCRdb's version includes in-frame clones alone and lacks a portion of them. The sample carries roughly 590,000 clones, around 95% recorded once. The source material was naive CD8+ T cells sorted from blood. The gene calls are TRBV27 and TRBJ1-4; D gene uncertain. This TCR was sampled from a woman between 25 and 40 years old in good health. This chain's CDR3 is CASRRHRVEDEKLFF. For the CDR3, the DNA is TGTGCCAGCAGGCGCCACAGAGTCGAAGATGAAAAACTGTTTTTT.